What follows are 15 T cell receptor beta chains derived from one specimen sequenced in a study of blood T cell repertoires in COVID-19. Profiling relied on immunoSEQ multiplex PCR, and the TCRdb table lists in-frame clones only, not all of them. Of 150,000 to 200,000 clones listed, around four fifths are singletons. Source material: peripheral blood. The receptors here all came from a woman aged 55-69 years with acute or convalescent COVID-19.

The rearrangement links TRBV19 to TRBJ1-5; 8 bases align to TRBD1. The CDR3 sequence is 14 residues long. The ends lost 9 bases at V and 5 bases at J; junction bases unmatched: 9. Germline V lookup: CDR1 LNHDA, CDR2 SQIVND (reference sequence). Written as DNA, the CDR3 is TGTGCCAGCAGAGACAGGGGCAGTCATCAGCCCCAGCATTTT. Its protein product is CASRDRGSHQPQHF.

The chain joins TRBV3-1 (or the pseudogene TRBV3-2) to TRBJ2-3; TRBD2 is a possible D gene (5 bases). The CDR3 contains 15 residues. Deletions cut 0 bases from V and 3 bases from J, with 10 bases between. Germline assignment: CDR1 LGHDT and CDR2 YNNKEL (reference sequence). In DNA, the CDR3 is TGTGCCAGCAGCCAAGACGCCGGGGTGACAGATACGCAGTATTTT. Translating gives CASSQDAGVTDTQYF.

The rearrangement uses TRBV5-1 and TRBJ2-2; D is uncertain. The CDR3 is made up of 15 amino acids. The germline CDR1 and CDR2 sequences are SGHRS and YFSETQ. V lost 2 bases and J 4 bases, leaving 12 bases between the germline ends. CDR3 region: CASSLPGPSTGELFF. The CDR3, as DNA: TGCGCCAGCAGCTTACCAGGCCCGAGCACCGGGGAGCTGTTTTTT.

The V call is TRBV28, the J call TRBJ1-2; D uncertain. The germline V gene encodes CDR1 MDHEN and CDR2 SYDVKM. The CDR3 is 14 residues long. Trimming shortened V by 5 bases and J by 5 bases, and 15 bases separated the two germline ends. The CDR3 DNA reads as TGTGCCAGCAGTCAAGCCCCAGACACTTATGGCTACACCTTC. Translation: CASSQAPDTYGYTF.

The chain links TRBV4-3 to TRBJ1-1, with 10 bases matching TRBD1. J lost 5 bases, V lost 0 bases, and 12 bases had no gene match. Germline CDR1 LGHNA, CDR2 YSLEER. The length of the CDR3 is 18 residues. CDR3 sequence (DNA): TGCGCCAGCAGCCAAGATTGGGGGAAGTGGACAGGGGGAACTGAAGCTTTCTTT. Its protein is CASSQDWGKWTGGTEAFF.

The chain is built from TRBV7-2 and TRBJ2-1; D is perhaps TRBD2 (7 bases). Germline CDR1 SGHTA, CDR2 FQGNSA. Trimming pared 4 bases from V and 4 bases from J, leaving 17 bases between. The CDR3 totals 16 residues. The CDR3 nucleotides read TGTGCCAGCAGCTCCCCTGTTGCGGGGGCGTACAATGAGCAGTTCTTC. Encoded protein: CASSSPVAGAYNEQFF.

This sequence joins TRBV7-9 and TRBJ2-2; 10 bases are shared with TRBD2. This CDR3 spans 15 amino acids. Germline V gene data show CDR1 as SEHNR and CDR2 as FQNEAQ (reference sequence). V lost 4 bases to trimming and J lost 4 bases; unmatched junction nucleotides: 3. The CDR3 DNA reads TGTGCCAGCAGCTCTTCTAGCGGGGGCACCGGGGAGCTGTTTTTT. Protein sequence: CASSSSSGGTGELFF.

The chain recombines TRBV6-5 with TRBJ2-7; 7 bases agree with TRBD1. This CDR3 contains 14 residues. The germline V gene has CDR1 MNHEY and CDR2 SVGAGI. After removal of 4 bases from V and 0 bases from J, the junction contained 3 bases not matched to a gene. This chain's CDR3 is CASSSTGASYEQYF. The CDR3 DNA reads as TGTGCCAGCAGTTCCACAGGGGCCTCCTACGAGCAGTACTTC.

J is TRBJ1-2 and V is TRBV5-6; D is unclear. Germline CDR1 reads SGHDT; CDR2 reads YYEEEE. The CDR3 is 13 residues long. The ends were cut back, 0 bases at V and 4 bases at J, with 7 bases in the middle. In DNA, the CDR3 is TGTGCCAGCAGCTTGGCCAGGTCCTATGGCTACACCTTC. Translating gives CASSLARSYGYTF.

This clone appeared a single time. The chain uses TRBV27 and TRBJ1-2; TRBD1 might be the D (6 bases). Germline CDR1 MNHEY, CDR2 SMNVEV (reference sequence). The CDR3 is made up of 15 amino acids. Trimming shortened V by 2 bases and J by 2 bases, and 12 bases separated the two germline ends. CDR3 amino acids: CASSLGGGPNYGYTF. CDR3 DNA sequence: TGTGCCAGCAGTTTAGGGGGGGGCCCCAACTATGGCTACACCTTC.

CDR3 sequence reads: CASSPTTGGRKTGELFF. The DNA of the CDR3 is TGTGCCAGCAGCCCAACGACAGGGGGGAGAAAGACCGGGGAGCTGTTTTTT. The rearrangement uses TRBV7-9 and TRBJ2-2, with 9 positions matching TRBD1. The J segment lost 5 bases and the V segment lost 5 bases, leaving 12 bases of the junction unmatched. Germline CDR1 reads SEHNR; CDR2 reads FQNEAQ (reference sequence). This CDR3 is built from 17 residues.

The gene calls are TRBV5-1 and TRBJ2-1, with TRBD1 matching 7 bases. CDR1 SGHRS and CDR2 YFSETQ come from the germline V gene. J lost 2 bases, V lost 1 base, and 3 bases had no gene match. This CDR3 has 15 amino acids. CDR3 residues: CASSLRDSTYNEQFF. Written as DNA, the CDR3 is TGCGCCAGCAGCTTGAGGGACAGTACCTACAATGAGCAGTTCTTC.

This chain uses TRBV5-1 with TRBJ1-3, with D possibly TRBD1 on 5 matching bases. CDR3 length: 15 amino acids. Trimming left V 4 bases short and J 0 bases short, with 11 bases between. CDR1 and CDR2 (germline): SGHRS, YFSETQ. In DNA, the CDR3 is TGCGCCAGCAGCCCTCTGGGGCCCTCTGGAAACACCATATATTTT. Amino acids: CASSPLGPSGNTIYF.

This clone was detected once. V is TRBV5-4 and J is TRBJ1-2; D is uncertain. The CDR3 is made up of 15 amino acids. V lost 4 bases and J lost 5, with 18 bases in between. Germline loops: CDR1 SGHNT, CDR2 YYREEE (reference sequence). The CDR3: CASSPAATKVYGYTF. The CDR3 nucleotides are TGTGCCAGCAGCCCCGCCGCGACAAAGGTATATGGCTACACCTTC.

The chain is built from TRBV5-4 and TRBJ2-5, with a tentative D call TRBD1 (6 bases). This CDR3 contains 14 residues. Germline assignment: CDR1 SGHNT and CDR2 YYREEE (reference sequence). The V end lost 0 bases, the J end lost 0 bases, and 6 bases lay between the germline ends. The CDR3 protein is CASSLGQDQETQYF. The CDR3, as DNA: TGTGCCAGCAGCTTGGGACAGGACCAAGAGACCCAGTACTTC.